The next 17 T cell receptor beta chains were all read from a single sample in a study of blood T cell repertoires in COVID-19. Here immunoSEQ multiplex PCR was the method, and the copy in TCRdb shows in-frame clones only, minus some. The sample yields about 100,000 clones, approximately 88% seen once. Specimen: peripheral blood. The receptor set was obtained from an elderly man with acute or convalescent COVID-19.

The chain recombines TRBV24-1 with TRBJ2-3; D unclear. V was shortened by 4 bases and J by 2 bases, with 9 bases between the two germline ends. The CDR3 loop spans 14 amino acids. Germline-derived CDR1 and CDR2 are KGHDR and SFDVKD. CDR3 sequence: CATSESGVTDTQYF. CDR3 DNA sequence: TGTGCCACCAGTGAATCCGGAGTCACAGATACGCAGTATTTT.

The chain links TRBV10-3 to TRBJ2-3; 12 nucleotides match TRBD2. The CDR3 has 16 residues. V dropped 6 bases and J dropped 4; count of bases not matched to a gene: 8. Per the germline V gene, CDR1 is ENHRY and CDR2 is SYGVKD. Written as DNA, the CDR3 is TGTGCCATCAGAATGACTAGCGGGAGAGGAGCAGATACGCAGTATTTT. Translated, it gives CAIRMTSGRGADTQYF.

This clone was detected only once. CDR3 nucleotides: TGTGCCAGCAGCGTAGGGACAGGGAGGAGCAATCAGCCCCAGCATTTT. Its protein product is CASSVGTGRSNQPQHF. The gene calls are TRBV28 and TRBJ1-5; 9 nucleotides align to TRBD1. This CDR3 region has 16 residues. The germline V gene encodes CDR1 MDHEN and CDR2 SYDVKM. The V and J ends lost 6 bases and 1 base, in that order; junction bases with no gene match: 7. The variable domain in full, completed from reference TRBV28 and TRBJ1-5, reads DVKVTQSSRYLVKRTGEKVFLECVQDMDHENMFWYRQDPGLGLRLIYFSYDVKMKEKGDIPEGYSVSREKKERFSLILESASTNQTSMYLCASSVGTGRSNQPQHFGDGTRLSIL.

The chain has TRBV20-1 and TRBJ2-7; possibly TRBD1 for D (5 bases). Germline V gives CDR1 DFQATT, CDR2 SNEGSKA (reference sequence). V was shortened by 3 bases and J by 9 bases, with 21 bases between the two germline ends. This CDR3 is built from 14 residues. CDR3 coding DNA: TGCAGTGCTAGTCAGGGAACACCACTACTTGGGCAGTACTTC. It codes for CSASQGTPLLGQYF.

The V call is TRBV28, the J call TRBJ2-5; tentative D call: TRBD1 (5 bases). Germline loops: CDR1 MDHEN, CDR2 SYDVKM. The CDR3 runs to 15 residues. Trimming took off 6 bases at V and 5 bases at J, with 19 bases between the two ends. CDR3 loop: CASSPPGKMRETQYF. The CDR3 coding sequence is TGTGCCAGCAGCCCTCCAGGGAAGATGAGGGAGACCCAGTACTTC.

The V and J genes are TRBV24-1 and TRBJ2-1; weak D call: TRBD2 (6 bases). This CDR3 is built from 11 residues. Trimming took 5 bases from V and 10 from J, leaving 8 bases between them. Germline-derived CDR1 and CDR2 are KGHDR and SFDVKD. The CDR3 reads CATSAGREQFF. CDR3 DNA sequence: TGTGCCACCAGTGCCGGGAGAGAGCAGTTCTTC.

The J gene is TRBJ2-1, the V gene TRBV25-1, with 10 bases that match TRBD1. Germline V gene data show CDR1 as MGHDK and CDR2 as SYGVNS. The V and J ends lost 4 bases and 4 bases, in that order; junction bases with no gene match: 10. The CDR3 is 17 residues long. The CDR3 sequence: CASSAPLGTGAYNEQFF. DNA for the CDR3: TGTGCCAGCAGTGCTCCGCTAGGGACAGGGGCGTACAATGAGCAGTTCTTC.

The gene calls are TRBV6-5 and TRBJ2-5; D ambiguous. V dropped 6 bases and J dropped 5 bases, with 10 bases sitting between them. The CDR3 is made up of 12 amino acids. The germline CDR1 and CDR2 sequences are MNHEY and SVGAGI. Here the CDR3 DNA reads TGTGCCAGCAGCACCGTGCGGGAGACCCAGTACTTC. Protein product: CASSTVRETQYF.

The rearrangement uses TRBV5-4 and TRBJ2-7; D is perhaps TRBD1 (5 bases). V was pared by 7 bases and J by 5 bases, with 19 bases between. The CDR3 totals 14 residues. Germline V lookup: CDR1 SGHNT, CDR2 YYREEE (reference sequence). CDR3: CASGVSTGRDEQYF. The CDR3 DNA reads TGTGCCAGCGGGGTTTCCACAGGCCGCGACGAGCAGTACTTC. The full variable domain, rest sourced from reference TRBV5-4 and TRBJ2-7, is ETGVTQSPTHLIKTRGQQVTLRCSSQSGHNTVSWYQQALGQGPQFIFQYYREEENGRGNFPPRFSGLQFPNYSSELNVNALELDDSALYLCASGVSTGRDEQYFGPGTRLTVT.

The chain links TRBV29-1 to TRBJ2-7; D might be TRBD2 (5 bases). V lost 1 base, J lost 7 bases, and 11 bases lay in between. CDR3 length equals 12 residues. The germline gives CDR1 SQVTM, CDR2 ANQGSEA. CDR3 nucleotide sequence: TGCAGCGTTGAAGTCCCGTCGGGGGAGCAGTACTTC. This gives the protein CSVEVPSGEQYF.

The chain is built from TRBV6-5 and TRBJ2-5; 9 bases match TRBD1. V shed 2 bases, J shed 6 bases, and the junction held 7 bases outside the gene matches. CDR1 is MNHEY, CDR2 SVGAGI, per germline. The CDR3 runs 15 residues. The CDR3 DNA is TGTGCCAGCAGTTACACCAGACAGGGGGATAAGACCCAGTACTTC. As protein: CASSYTRQGDKTQYF.

J is TRBJ2-7 and V is TRBV14, with 7 bases aligning to TRBD1. CDR1 is SGHDN and CDR2 is FVKESK in the germline V gene. This CDR3 has 15 amino acids. V trimming: 1 base; J trimming: 2 bases; junction bases outside the gene matches: 5. In DNA, the CDR3 is TGTGCCAGCAGCCAAGTGGGACAGACCCCCTACGAGCAGTACTTC. Protein: CASSQVGQTPYEQYF.

The J gene is TRBJ1-6, the V gene TRBV5-1, with 10 bases aligning to TRBD1. The V gene end was trimmed by 3 bases and the J gene end by 4 bases; junction bases not matched to a gene: 1. CDR1 SGHRS and CDR2 YFSETQ come from the germline V gene. The CDR3 has 15 amino acids. CDR3 region: CASSSGQGYNSPLHF. For the CDR3, the DNA is TGCGCCAGCAGCTCGGGACAGGGGTATAATTCACCCCTCCACTTT.

The chain recombines TRBV12-3 or TRBV12-4 with TRBJ2-1; maybe TRBD1 (5 bases). V was cut by 3 bases and J by 12 bases, with 12 bases left in between. The CDR3 covers 12 residues. CDR3 sequence: CASSLAGLGQFF. In DNA form, the CDR3 reads TGTGCCAGCAGTTTGGCAGGGCTAGGGCAGTTCTTC.

This chain's CDR3 is CAWSITGYEQYF. The CDR3 DNA sequence: TGTGCCTGGAGTATAACAGGGTACGAGCAGTACTTC. The chain has TRBV30 and TRBJ2-7; a weak D match, TRBD1 (6 bases). The CDR3 covers 12 residues. V lost 2 bases and J 4 bases, leaving 9 bases between the germline ends. Germline V lookup: CDR1 GTSNPN, CDR2 SVGIG (reference sequence).

This chain links TRBV5-1 with TRBJ2-2; TRBD1 is a possible D gene (6 bases). The CDR3 is made up of 15 amino acids. In germline, CDR1 is SGHRS, CDR2 YFSETQ. V lost 4 bases to trimming and J lost 4 bases, with 14 bases between them. The CDR3 region is CASSPMQGSTGELFF. For the CDR3, the DNA is TGCGCCAGCAGCCCCATGCAGGGGAGCACCGGGGAGCTGTTTTTT.

The chain couples TRBV27 to TRBJ1-2, with TRBD1 matching over 9 bases. The length of the CDR3 is 12 residues. V was pared by 10 bases and J by 8 bases, with 8 bases of the junction left unmatched. Germline V gene data show CDR1 as MNHEY and CDR2 as SMNVEV (reference sequence). CDR3 DNA: TGTGCCACCGGGACAGGGTCGCGGGGCTACACCTTC. Residues: CATGTGSRGYTF.